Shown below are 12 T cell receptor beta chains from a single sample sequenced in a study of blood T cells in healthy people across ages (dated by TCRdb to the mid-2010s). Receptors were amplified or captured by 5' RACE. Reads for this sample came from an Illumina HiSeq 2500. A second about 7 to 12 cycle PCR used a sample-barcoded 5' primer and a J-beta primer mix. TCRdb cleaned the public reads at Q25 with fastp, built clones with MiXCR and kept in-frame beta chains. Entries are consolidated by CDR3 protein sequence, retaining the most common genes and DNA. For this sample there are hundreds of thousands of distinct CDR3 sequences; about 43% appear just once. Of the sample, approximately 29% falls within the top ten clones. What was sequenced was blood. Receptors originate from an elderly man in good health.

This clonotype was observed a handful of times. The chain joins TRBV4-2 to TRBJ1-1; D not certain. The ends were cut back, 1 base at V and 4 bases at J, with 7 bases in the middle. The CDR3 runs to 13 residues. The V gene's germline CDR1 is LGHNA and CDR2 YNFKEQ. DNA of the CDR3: TGTGCCAGCAGCCAAGCTCGGGCCACTGAAGCTTTCTTT. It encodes CASSQARATEAFF.

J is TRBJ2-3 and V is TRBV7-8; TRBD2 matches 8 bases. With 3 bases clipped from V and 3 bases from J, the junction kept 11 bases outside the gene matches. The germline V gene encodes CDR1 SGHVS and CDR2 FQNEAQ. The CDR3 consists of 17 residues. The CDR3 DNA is TGTGCCAGCAGCTTTGGATTAGCGGGAACGGTTACAGATACGCAGTATTTT. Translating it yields CASSFGLAGTVTDTQYF. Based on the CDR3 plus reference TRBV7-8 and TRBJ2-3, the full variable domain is GAGVSQSPRYKVAKRGQDVALRCDPISGHVSLFWYQQALGQGPEFLTYFQNEAQLDKSGLPSDRFFAERPEGSVSTLKIQRTQQEDSAVYLCASSFGLAGTVTDTQYFGPGTRLTVL.

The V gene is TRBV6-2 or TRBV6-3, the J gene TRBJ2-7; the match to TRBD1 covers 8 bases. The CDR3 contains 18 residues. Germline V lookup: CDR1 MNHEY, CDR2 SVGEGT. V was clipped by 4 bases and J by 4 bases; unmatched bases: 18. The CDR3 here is CASSSSLNSRGLSYEQYF. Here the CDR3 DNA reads TGTGCCAGCAGTTCCTCCCTCAATTCCAGGGGGCTAAGTTACGAGCAGTACTTC.

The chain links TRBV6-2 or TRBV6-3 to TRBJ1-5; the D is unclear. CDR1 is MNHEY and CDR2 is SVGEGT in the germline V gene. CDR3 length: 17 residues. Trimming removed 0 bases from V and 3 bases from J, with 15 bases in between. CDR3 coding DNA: TGTGCCAGCAGTTACTCGGATCTCAGAGACCCCAATCAGCCCCAGCATTTT. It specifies CASSYSDLRDPNQPQHF.

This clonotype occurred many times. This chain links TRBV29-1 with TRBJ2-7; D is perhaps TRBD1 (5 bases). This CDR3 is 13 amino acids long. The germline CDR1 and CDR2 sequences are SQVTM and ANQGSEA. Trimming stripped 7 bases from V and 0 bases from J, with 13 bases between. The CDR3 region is CSAKWGSSYEQYF. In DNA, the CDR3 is TGCAGCGCCAAATGGGGCTCCTCCTACGAGCAGTACTTC.

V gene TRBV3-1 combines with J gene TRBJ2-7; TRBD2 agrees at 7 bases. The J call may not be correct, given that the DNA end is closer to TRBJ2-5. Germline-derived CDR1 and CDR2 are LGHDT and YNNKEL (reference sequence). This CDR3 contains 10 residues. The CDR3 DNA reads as TGTGCCAGCTGGGGGGGGACCCAGTACTTC. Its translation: CASWGGTQYF.

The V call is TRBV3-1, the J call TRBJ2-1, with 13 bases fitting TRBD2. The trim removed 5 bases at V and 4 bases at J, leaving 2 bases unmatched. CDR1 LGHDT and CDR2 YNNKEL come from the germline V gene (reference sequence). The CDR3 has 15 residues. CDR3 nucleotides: TGTGCCAGCAGCTGGACTAGCGGGAGATACAATGAGCAGTTCTTC. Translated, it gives CASSWTSGRYNEQFF.

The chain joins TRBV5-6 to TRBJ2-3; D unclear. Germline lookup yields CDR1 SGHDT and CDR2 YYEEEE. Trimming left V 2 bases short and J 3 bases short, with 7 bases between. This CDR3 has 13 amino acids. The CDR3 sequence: CASSFDITDTQYF. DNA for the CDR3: TGTGCCAGCAGCTTCGATATAACAGATACGCAGTATTTT. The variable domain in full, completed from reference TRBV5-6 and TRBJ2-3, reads DAGVTQSPTHLIKTRGQQVTLRCSPKSGHDTVSWYQQALGQGPQFIFQYYEEEERQRGNFPDRFSGHQFPNYSSELNVNALLLGDSALYLCASSFDITDTQYFGPGTRLTVL.

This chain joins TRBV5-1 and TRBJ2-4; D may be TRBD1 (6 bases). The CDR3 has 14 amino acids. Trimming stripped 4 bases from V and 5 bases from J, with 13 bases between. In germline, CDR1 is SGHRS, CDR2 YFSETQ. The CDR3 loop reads CASSRTAGENIQYF. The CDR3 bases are TGCGCCAGCAGCAGGACAGCAGGGGAAAACATTCAGTACTTC.

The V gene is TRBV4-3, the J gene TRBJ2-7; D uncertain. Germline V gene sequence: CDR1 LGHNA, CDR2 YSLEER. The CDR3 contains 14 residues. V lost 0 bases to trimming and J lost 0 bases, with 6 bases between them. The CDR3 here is CASSQDEHSYEQYF. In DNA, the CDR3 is TGCGCCAGCAGCCAAGACGAGCACTCCTACGAGCAGTACTTC.

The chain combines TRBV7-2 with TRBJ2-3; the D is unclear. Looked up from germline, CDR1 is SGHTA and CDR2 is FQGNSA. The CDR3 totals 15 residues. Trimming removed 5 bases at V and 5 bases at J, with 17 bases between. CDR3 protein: CASSSPRLGGDTQYF. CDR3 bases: TGTGCCAGCAGCAGCCCAAGGCTAGGTGGAGATACGCAGTATTTT.

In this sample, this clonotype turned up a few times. Here the CDR3 DNA reads TGTGCCATCAGAGGAGTTGCAGGGGGTTCCTACAATGAGCAGTTCTTC. Amino acids: CAIRGVAGGSYNEQFF. The V gene is TRBV10-3, the J gene TRBJ2-1; the match to TRBD1 covers 7 bases. This CDR3 is built from 16 residues. Germline V gene data show CDR1 as ENHRY and CDR2 as SYGVKD. With V trimmed by 6 bases and J by 1 base, 9 bases remained unmatched.